This T cell receptor (beta chain) derives from a study of T cells in Graves' hyperthyroidism and ophthalmopathy. Study in general: Peripheral blood sampling occurred at initial diagnosis, before any treatment.

Uncontrolled infection, other autoimmune disease, pregnancy or lactation barred patients from enrollment. PBMCs were collected from a roughly 10 ml volume of fresh peripheral blood. The CDR3 has 16 residues. The V segment lost 2 bases and the J segment 5 bases; nucleotides outside the gene matches: 7. Germline V gene data show CDR1 as SEHNR and CDR2 as FQNEAQ (reference sequence). RNA transcripts gave rise to amplified TCR beta CDR3 regions. Primed by the HTBI set, a first-round RT-PCR was run on the TCR CDR3. TCRdb fed the multiplex PCR reads into MiXCR, producing one record per CDR3 protein. The sample carries fewer than 900,000 distinct CDR3 sequences, around 19% recorded once.

The source is a woman aged 45-60 years with Graves' hyperthyroidism that later progressed to Graves' ophthalmopathy. The chain combines TRBV7-9 with TRBJ2-1; 9 bases fit TRBD1. The sample consisted of blood. The CDR3 is CASSLTGQGENNEQFF. Written as DNA, the CDR3 is TGTGCCAGCAGCTTAACGGGACAGGGCGAAAACAATGAGCAGTTCTTC.